The 5 T cell receptor beta chains reported below all come from one sample, sequenced in a study of T cells in Graves' hyperthyroidism and ophthalmopathy. Amplified TCR beta CDR3 regions derived from RNA transcripts. The HTBI primer set was used in a first-round RT-PCR of the TCR CDR3. MiXCR, applied by TCRdb to the multiplex PCR reads, yields one record per CDR3 protein. This table holds 250,000 to 300,000 distinct CDR3 sequences, roughly 19% found once. The sample was blood. The receptors were gathered from a man aged 45-65 years with Graves' ophthalmopathy.

This clonotype was counted between two and nine times. The gene calls are TRBV29-1 and TRBJ2-1; no definite D call. CDR1 is SQVTM and CDR2 is ANQGSEA in the germline V gene. The CDR3 totals 13 residues. V was trimmed by 0 bases and J by 5 bases, leaving 8 bases between them. The CDR3 reads CSVEDGPNNEQFF. CDR3 DNA: TGCAGCGTTGAAGATGGCCCAAACAATGAGCAGTTCTTC.

For this clonotype: It may be a read error: a sequence one base away is much more abundant. The chain recombines TRBV6-5 with TRBJ1-1; D unclear. The germline gives CDR1 MNHEY, CDR2 SVGAGI. The CDR3 is 14 amino acids. CDR3 region: CASSHSEAGTEAFF. The DNA of the CDR3 is TGTGCCAGCAGTCACTCTGAGGCTGGAACTGAAGCTTTCTTT.

Ten or more counts support this clonotype. CDR3 amino acids: CASSQGLAGVFTGELFF. The CDR3 nucleotides read TGTGCCAGCAGTCAAGGACTAGCGGGAGTTTTCACCGGGGAGCTGTTTTTT. The chain uses TRBV28 and TRBJ2-2; the match to TRBD2 covers 13 bases. CDR1 MDHEN and CDR2 SYDVKM come from the germline V gene. The junction had 7 bases not matched to a gene; V was cut back by 5 bases and J by 4 bases. CDR3 length: 17 residues.

This sequence joins TRBV12-3 or TRBV12-4 and TRBJ2-5, with D possibly called TRBD1 or TRBD2 (5 bases each). Trimming removed 11 bases at V and 3 bases at J, with 13 bases between. The CDR3 extends over 12 amino acids. This CDR3 reads CAGTMGEETQYF. CDR3 DNA: TGTGCCGGCACCATGGGGGAAGAGACCCAGTACTTC.

This clonotype has ten or more counts. The chain employs TRBV5-1 and TRBJ2-2, with D possibly being TRBD1 (6 bases). V shed 4 bases and J shed 3 bases, with 13 bases lying between them. Germline V gene sequence: CDR1 SGHRS, CDR2 YFSETQ. This CDR3 contains 15 residues. DNA for the CDR3: TGCGCCAGCAGCCTCTGGGCAGGGGACACCGGGGAGCTGTTTTTT. This encodes CASSLWAGDTGELFF. The full variable domain, completed using reference TRBV5-1 and TRBJ2-2, is KAGVTQTPRYLIKTRGQQVTLSCSPISGHRSVSWYQQTPGQGLQFLFEYFSETQRNKGNFPGRFSGRQFSNSRSEMNVSTLELGDSALYLCASSLWAGDTGELFFGEGSRLTVL.